Listed below are T cell receptor beta chains from one sample, sequenced in a study of cytomegalovirus exposure and HLA in healthy donors. Only in-frame clones appear in the TCRdb table, and some are missing; sequencing was by immunoSEQ multiplex PCR. The data show 120,000 or so clones, roughly 86% seen once. The sequenced material came from PBMCs. These receptors all stem from a man aged 18 to 35 in good health and CMV-seronegative. CDR3s include the opening cysteine and the closing phenylalanine or tryptophan. The D gene is left open where the match is weak. Size is omitted from some rows. Given values are once, few, many or a class for expanded clones.

CDR3nt	CDR3aa	d_gene	abundance	v_gene	j_gene
TGCGCCAGCAGCCAAGAAGGTCACGGAGCGGGCTATGGCTACACCTTC	CASSQEGHGAGYGYTF	NA	NA	TRBV4-3	TRBJ1-2
TGTGCCAGCAGCCCTGGTGGGACAGGGGGGCGGGAAAAACTGTTTTTT	CASSPGGTGGREKLFF	TRBD1	NA	TRBV7-9	TRBJ1-4
TGTGCCAGCAGTCGGACAGGGGGGAACTATGGCTACACCTTC	CASSRTGGNYGYTF	TRBD1	NA	TRBV6-1	TRBJ1-2
TGTGCCACCAGCAGAAGACAGGGGGTCGATGGCTACACCTTC	CATSRRQGVDGYTF	TRBD1	NA	TRBV15	TRBJ1-2
TGCGCCAGCAGCCAAGAGGGAGGAGTGATGGAAAGCACCTACAATGAGCAGTTCTTC	CASSQEGGVMESTYNEQFF	NA	NA	TRBV4-3	TRBJ2-1
TGTGCCAGCAGCTTGGTCGGGGAGGGCCGCGAGACCCAGTACTTC	CASSLVGEGRETQYF	TRBD2	NA	TRBV5-4	TRBJ2-5
TGTGCCAGCAGCGGACTAGCGGGGGGGGGTACGCAGTATTTT	CASSGLAGGGTQYF	TRBD2	NA	TRBV9	TRBJ2-3
TGTGCCAGCAGCGTAGAAGTAGACTTTAACTATGGCTACACCTTC	CASSVEVDFNYGYTF	NA	NA	TRBV9	TRBJ1-2
TGTGCCAGCAGCCTAGGAACAGGGGGCGAAAAGTCCTACGAGCAGTACTTC	CASSLGTGGEKSYEQYF	TRBD1	NA	TRBV7-3	TRBJ2-7
TGTGCCAGCAGTGACGGGCCAGCCACCCCAGCTTTCTTT	CASSDGPATPAFF	NA	NA	TRBV6-4	TRBJ1-1
TGCGCCAGCAGCCCCTACCTAGGGGCGGCCGCCTACGAGCAGTACTTC	CASSPYLGAAAYEQYF	NA	NA	TRBV4-3	TRBJ2-7
TGTGCCAGCAGCCAATCAGGGGGAGGCTCTGAAGCTTTCTTT	CASSQSGGGSEAFF	TRBD1	NA	TRBV7-3	TRBJ1-1
TGTGCCAGCAGAATAAGGACAGGCGACGAGCAGTACTTC	CASRIRTGDEQYF	TRBD1	NA	TRBV2	TRBJ2-7
TGCGCCAGCAGCTTGGGAGCTAGCGGGGAAGAGACCCAGTACTTC	CASSLGASGEETQYF	TRBD2	NA	TRBV5-1	TRBJ2-5
TGTGCCAGCAGTCGGACTAGCGTAACCTACGAGCAGTACTTC	CASSRTSVTYEQYF	TRBD2	NA	TRBV9	TRBJ2-7
TGTGCCAGCAGTTTTCTTACCGCGACAGGGAGGAATACTGAAGCTTTCTTT	CASSFLTATGRNTEAFF	TRBD1	NA	TRBV27	TRBJ1-1
TGTGCCAGCAGCTTAGGTCTAGGGGTTGGGGGCTACACCTTC	CASSLGLGVGGYTF	NA	once	TRBV11-2	TRBJ1-2
TGTGCCAGCAGCTTCCGTAGCGGGGCTAGCTCCTACAATGAGCAGTTCTTC	CASSFRSGASSYNEQFF	TRBD2	NA	TRBV7-3	TRBJ2-1
TGTGCCAGCTCCCCCCCAGGGCTAGGGGCCACAGATACGCAGTATTTT	CASSPPGLGATDTQYF	NA	NA	TRBV18	TRBJ2-3
TGTGCCAGCAGCGGGTCGGGGGGCTCAGCAGATACGCAGTATTTT	CASSGSGGSADTQYF	NA	medium-sized	TRBV6-1	TRBJ2-3
TGTGCCAGCAGCCCAAGGACAGGAGGGAGTCAAGAGACCCAGTACTTC	CASSPRTGGSQETQYF	NA	few	TRBV5-8	TRBJ2-5
TGCGCCAGCAGCTTGGAAGGGACTAGCTTCGAGCAGTACTTC	CASSLEGTSFEQYF	TRBD2	NA	TRBV5-1	TRBJ2-7
TGCGCCAGCAGCTTGGGGAGGGATAGGGAGCAGTACTTC	CASSLGRDREQYF	NA	NA	TRBV5-1	TRBJ2-7
TGTGCCAGCAGCTTAGGGCGAGGGGGATTCCTGTTTTTT	CASSLGRGGFLFF	NA	NA	TRBV13	TRBJ1-4
TGTGCCACTCACCGGGTCGCGGGACCGGGGTACGGAAAACTGTTTTTT	CATHRVAGPGYGKLFF	NA	NA	TRBV2	TRBJ1-4
TGTGCCAGCAGCGCTGGCGCGGGGCTGAATGAGCAGTTCTTC	CASSAGAGLNEQFF	NA	once	TRBV11-2	TRBJ2-1
TGTGCCAGCAGTTCCCCCGGGACAGGCTACGAAAAACTGTTTTTT	CASSSPGTGYEKLFF	TRBD1	NA	TRBV28	TRBJ1-4
TGTGCCAGCAGTTTTGGACTAAGGAGCACAGATACGCAGTATTTT	CASSFGLRSTDTQYF	NA	NA	TRBV27	TRBJ2-3
TGTGCCAGCAGTTGGACCCAGGGGACAGGGGTCACAGATACGCAGTATTTT	CASSWTQGTGVTDTQYF	TRBD1	NA	TRBV28	TRBJ2-3
TGTGCCAGCAGTCCTAGACGCAGCAATCAGCCCCAGCATTTT	CASSPRRSNQPQHF	NA	NA	TRBV6-5	TRBJ1-5
TGCGCCAGCAGCTCTGGGACATCCGGCGAGCAGTACTTC	CASSSGTSGEQYF	NA	NA	TRBV5-1	TRBJ2-7
TGCAGCGTTGAAAAACCAGGGGTTAATGAAAAACTGTTTTTT	CSVEKPGVNEKLFF	NA	NA	TRBV29-1	TRBJ1-4
TGTGCCAGCAGCGTACTAGCGGGCGAGCAGTACTTC	CASSVLAGEQYF	TRBD2	NA	TRBV9	TRBJ2-7
TGTGCCAGCAGCCTTTTAGCGGGGGGGCCTGCCGAGCAGTACTTC	CASSLLAGGPAEQYF	TRBD2	few	TRBV7-8	TRBJ2-7
TGTGCCAGCAGTTACAGGGGGGGTAACGGAGGCTACACCTTC	CASSYRGGNGGYTF	NA	few	TRBV6-6	TRBJ1-2
TGTGCCAGCAGCGACAGGGGGCTCACAGATACGCAGTATTTT	CASSDRGLTDTQYF	TRBD1	NA	TRBV25-1	TRBJ2-3
TGTGCCAGCAGCGTAGCTGGACTAGCGGGGGGCGAGCAGTACTTC	CASSVAGLAGGEQYF	TRBD2	once	TRBV9	TRBJ2-7
TGTGCCAGTAGTTCCGGGTCTTTCAATGAGCAGTTCTTC	CASSSGSFNEQFF	NA	NA	TRBV19	TRBJ2-1
TGTGCCAGCAGCCCCGGAACAGGGGTGTACGAGCAGTACTTC	CASSPGTGVYEQYF	TRBD1	NA	TRBV9	TRBJ2-7
TGTGCCAGCAGCAAGGACGGGGGGACCTACGAGCAGTACTTC	CASSKDGGTYEQYF	TRBD2	NA	TRBV5-5	TRBJ2-7
TGTGCCAGCAGCTTAACGGGACAGGGGGATATAGGGGGCTACACCTTC	CASSLTGQGDIGGYTF	TRBD1	NA	TRBV7-2	TRBJ1-2
TGCAGCGTTGAGGGGGACAGGGGGGACTATGGCTACACCTTC	CSVEGDRGDYGYTF	TRBD1	NA	TRBV29-1	TRBJ1-2
TGTGCCATCAGTGACTCTAATCAGCCCCAGCATTTT	CAISDSNQPQHF	NA	NA	TRBV10-3	TRBJ1-5
TGTGCCAGCAGCTTTTCGGGGACAGGGAAAAGCGAGCAGTACTTC	CASSFSGTGKSEQYF	TRBD1	NA	TRBV7-8	TRBJ2-7
TGTGCCAGCAGCGTTTGGGGCGGGGGTGGGACTGAAGCTTTCTTT	CASSVWGGGGTEAFF	NA	NA	TRBV5-6	TRBJ1-1
TGTGCCAGTAGTAGGGCCACAGATACGCAGTATTTT	CASSRATDTQYF	NA	NA	TRBV19	TRBJ2-3
TGTGCCAGCAGCGTAGAACTGCGGGGGGATAGCACAGATACGCAGTATTTT	CASSVELRGDSTDTQYF	TRBD2	NA	TRBV9	TRBJ2-3
TGTGCCAGCAGCTTAGCCTTCGGCAGGGGGAACTACGAGCAGTACTTC	CASSLAFGRGNYEQYF	TRBD1	NA	TRBV7-9	TRBJ2-7
TGTGCCAGCAGCCCGCCGGGGGGGAGGAGGGACTATGGCTACACCTTC	CASSPPGGRRDYGYTF	NA	NA	TRBV5-6	TRBJ1-2
TGTGCCAGCAGCTTACTCCCGGGACAGGTCCCTAACTATGGCTACACCTTC	CASSLLPGQVPNYGYTF	TRBD1	NA	TRBV7-9	TRBJ1-2
TGTGCCAGCAGCCCGGACAGGGCGGGCACCGGGGAGCTGTTTTTT	CASSPDRAGTGELFF	TRBD1	NA	TRBV7-3	TRBJ2-2
TGCGCCAGCAGCTCCGGACTAGCGGGGGCTTTAGATACGCAGTATTTT	CASSSGLAGALDTQYF	TRBD2	few	TRBV5-1	TRBJ2-3
TGCGCCAGCAGCTCGGGACTAGCGGGGAAGATTATCGCGAACACCGGGGAGCTGTTTTTT	CASSSGLAGKIIANTGELFF	TRBD2	NA	TRBV5-1	TRBJ2-2
TGTGCCAGCAGCTTATATTCCGGAGATACGCAGTATTTT	CASSLYSGDTQYF	NA	NA	TRBV7-9	TRBJ2-3
TGTGCCAGCAGCGTAAACAGCTCCTACGAGCAGTACTTC	CASSVNSSYEQYF	NA	NA	TRBV9	TRBJ2-7